This T cell receptor beta chain is drawn from a study of a mutant IDH1 vaccine in newly diagnosed glioma. As for the study in general: Patients' prior therapy spanned radiotherapy, temozolomide, or both; most underwent both.

This clone showed up just once. Its antigen remains unknown. Time point denoted: week 47, end of study. One vaccine dose held 300 ug of mutant IDH1 20-mer peptide and came with topical imiquimod. Each astrocytoma in the donors was new, WHO grade 3 or 4, IDH1-mutant and ATRX-lost. Here immunoSEQ multiplex PCR was the method, and the copy in TCRdb shows in-frame clones only, minus some. The sample holds about 56,000 clones, over 70% seen once. Whole-study results and caveats: Pseudoprogression appeared unlinked to shifts in leading peripheral T cell clonotypes.

V lost 0 bases, J lost 2 bases, and 5 bases lay in between. This CDR3 has 14 amino acids. Germline V CDR1 and CDR2: LNHNV, YYDKDF (reference sequence). The sequenced sample was PBMCs, obtained from a glioma patient whose treatment included an IDH1 peptide vaccine. This TCR derives from a man aged 50-60 years with glioma. This sequence joins TRBV15 and TRBJ1-3; no reliable D call. The CDR3 DNA sequence: TGTGCCACCAGCAGAGACTCAACTGGAAACACCATATATTTT. Translation gives CATSRDSTGNTIYF.